This TCR beta chain was retrieved from a study of cytomegalovirus exposure and HLA in healthy donors. Study-level background: Unique TCRs numbering approximately 81 million, obtained from HLA-typed donors, made up an early data release.

Of note for this clone: Its specificity is unknown. One junction end disagrees with the germline gene, perhaps due to a read error.

CDR3 length: 13 amino acids. Germline assignment: CDR1 SSHAT and CDR2 FNYEAQ (reference sequence). Study-wide results and caveats: 87-base-pair reads could not separate some V segments, including TRBV6-2 and TRBV6-3. Cytomegalovirus status was reportedly diagnosed by the classifier with high specificity and sensitivity. Fewer N-insertions than the 666-donor mean were reportedly shown by an Asian-associated ancestry cluster in a later analysis.

The study ran its PCR with 60 Vbeta and 13 Jbeta primers. The assay was immunoSEQ multiplex PCR, and TCRdb's table has in-frame clones only and misses some. This sample's clone table lists about 72,000 clones. Sequencing was carried out using PBMCs. The TCR was taken from a man in his forties in good health and CMV-seronegative. The chain recombines TRBV7-7 with TRBJ2-1; TRBD2 might be the D (5 bases). CDR3 loop: CASSLGRGSEQFF. In DNA, the CDR3 is TGTGCTAGCAGCTTAGGCCGAGGGAGTGAGCAGTTCTTC.